This T cell receptor beta chain was sequenced during a study of brain T cells in children with intractable seizures. Study-wide points: Pre-surgery blood may have been undersampled, hiding some clones. Only CDR3 sequence similarity suggested viral specificity, without known HCMV serostatus.

The V and J ends lost 6 bases and 2 bases respectively, with 13 bases between them. Per germline, CDR1 KGHDR and CDR2 SFDVKD. The CDR3 totals 14 residues. Surgery cases with the highest brain T cell transcript signatures were chosen for sequencing. Patients received at least one anti-epileptic drug before surgery. Profiling relied on immunoSEQ multiplex PCR, and the TCRdb table lists in-frame clones only, not all of them. The table shows 50,000 to 75,000 clones, with approximately 95% occurring only once. With respect to this clone: Its antigen is not identified.

The sample consisted of peripheral blood, taken at surgery. The receptor was derived from a boy in the first two years of life with focal cortical dysplasia and intractable seizures. The rearrangement joins TRBV24-1 to TRBJ2-7; D possibly matches TRBD1 or TRBD2 (7 bases each). The CDR3 nucleotides are TGTGCCACCAGTTCAGGGGGGGAACCCTACGAGCAGTACTTC. Protein: CATSSGGEPYEQYF.